Detailed here is one T cell receptor beta chain. Antigen: not known. A read error is possible here, since a much larger clone lies one base away. Alongside a J-beta primer mix, a sample-barcoded 5' primer served in a second PCR lasting 7 to 11 cycles. Template switching added a 12-random-nucleotide identifier to every cDNA molecule. One entry per CDR3 protein, called by TCRdb with MiXCR from the 5' RACE reads. Of 800,000 to 900,000 distinct CDR3 sequences listed, less than 80% are singletons. The sample comes from a study of blood T cells in healthy people across ages. Study-wide results and caveats: In these data, TCR beta diversity tracked strongly with naive T cell percentage. It was held that the diversity estimates obtained from one million T cells were underestimates.

In germline, CDR1 is DFQATT, CDR2 SNEGSKA (reference sequence). The ends lost 1 base at V and 3 bases at J; junction bases unmatched: 4. The length of the CDR3 is 14 residues. The sequenced sample consisted of blood. The TCR comes from a young man in good health. The chain uses TRBV20-1 and TRBJ2-7, with 9 bases matching TRBD1. The CDR3 protein is CSARAETGGYEQYF. Here the CDR3 DNA reads TGCAGTGCTAGAGCCGAGACAGGGGGCTACGAGCAGTACTTC.